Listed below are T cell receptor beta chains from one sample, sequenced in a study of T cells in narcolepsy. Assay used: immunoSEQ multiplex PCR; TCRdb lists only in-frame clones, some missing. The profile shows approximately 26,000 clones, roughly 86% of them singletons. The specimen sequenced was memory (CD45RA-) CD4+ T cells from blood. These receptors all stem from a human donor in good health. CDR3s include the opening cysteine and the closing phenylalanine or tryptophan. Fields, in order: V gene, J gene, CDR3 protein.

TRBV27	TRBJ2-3	CASSEHRAGDTQYF
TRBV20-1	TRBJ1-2	CSARPQVGYTF
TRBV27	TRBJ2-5	CASSLSGAPQETQYF
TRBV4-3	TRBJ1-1	CASSQDGGGAFWNTEAFF
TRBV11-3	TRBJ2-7	CASSRTSGSYEQYF
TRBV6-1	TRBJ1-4	CASSELQGQNEKLFF
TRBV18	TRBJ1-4	CASSPRQGATNEKLFF
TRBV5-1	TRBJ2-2	CASSLGGTLKELFF
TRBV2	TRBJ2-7	CASSTDSSKQYF
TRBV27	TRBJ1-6	CASLPPGLPYRELHF
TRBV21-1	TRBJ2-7	CASSKAINSMFEFYEQYF
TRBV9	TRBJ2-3	CASSVGLGTGSNTQYF
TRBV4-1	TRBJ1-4	CASSQEGSWGNEKLFF
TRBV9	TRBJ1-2	CASSVDGSYGYTF
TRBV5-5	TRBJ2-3	CASSLGGRDTDTQYF
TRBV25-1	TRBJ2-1	CASSTNQGGSYNEQFF
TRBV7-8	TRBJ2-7	CASSLVTGHIYEQYF
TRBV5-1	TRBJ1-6	CASSPIDVMNSPLHF
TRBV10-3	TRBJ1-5	CAIKGSNQPQHF
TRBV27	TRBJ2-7	CASGCMEQYF
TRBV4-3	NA	CASSPAGTSDEQYF
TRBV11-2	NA	CASSRAGQGAGAYEQYF
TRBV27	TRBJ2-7	CASSAAGTRGSYEQYF
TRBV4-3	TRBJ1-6	CASSQGKGGHSPLHF
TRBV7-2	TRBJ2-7	CASSPGGAYEQYF
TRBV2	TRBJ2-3	CASSSGGSRDTQYF
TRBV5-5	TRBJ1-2	CASSLEQAVNYGYTF
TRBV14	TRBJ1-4	CASSQAVGGGGEKLFF
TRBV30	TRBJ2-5	CAWRGQETQYF
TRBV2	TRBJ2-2	CASRRQAANTGELFF
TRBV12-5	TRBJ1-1	CASGNDRGNTEAFF
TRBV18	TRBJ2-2	CASSPPGKGTNTGELFF
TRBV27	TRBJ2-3	CASRGRSGAHTDTQYF
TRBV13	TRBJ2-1	CASSPRRSSFLWNEQFF
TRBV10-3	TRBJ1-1	CAITPGQGNTEAFF
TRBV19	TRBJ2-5	CASSPRRDRVEATQYF
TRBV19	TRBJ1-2	CASSNPDRVKNYGYTF
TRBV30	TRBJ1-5	CAWSARFLQAAQLSGQPQHF
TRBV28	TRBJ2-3	CASKSGWGTDTQYF
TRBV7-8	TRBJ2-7	CASSFGTVTYEQYF
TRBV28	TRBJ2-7	CASSSEAGDIYEQYF
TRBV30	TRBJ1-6	CAWKIGFSYNSPLHF
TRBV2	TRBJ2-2	CASTESGGGNTGELFF
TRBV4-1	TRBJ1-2	CASSPSARQGNYGYTF
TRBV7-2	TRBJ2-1	CASSLVQPANEQFF
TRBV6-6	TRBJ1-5	CASSNQGSSQPQHF
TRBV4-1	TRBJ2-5	CASSQGIVVLAGQETQYF
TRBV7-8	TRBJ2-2	CASPSQEGLSYGELFF
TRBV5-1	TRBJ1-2	CASSFAGGSGYGYTF
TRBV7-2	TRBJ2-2	CASSSPPVNTGELFF
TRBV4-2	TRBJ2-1	CASSLGLNEQFF